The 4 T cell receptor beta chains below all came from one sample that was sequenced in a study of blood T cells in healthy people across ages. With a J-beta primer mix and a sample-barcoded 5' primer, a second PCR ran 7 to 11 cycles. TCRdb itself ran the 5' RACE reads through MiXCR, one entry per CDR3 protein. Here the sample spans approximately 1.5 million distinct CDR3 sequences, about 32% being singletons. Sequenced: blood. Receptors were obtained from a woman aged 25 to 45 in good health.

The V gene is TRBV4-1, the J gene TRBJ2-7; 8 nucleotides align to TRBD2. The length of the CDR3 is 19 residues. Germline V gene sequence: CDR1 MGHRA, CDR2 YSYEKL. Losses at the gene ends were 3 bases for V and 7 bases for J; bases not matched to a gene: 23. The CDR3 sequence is CASSQRPLGFLGLEVEQYF. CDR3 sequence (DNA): TGCGCCAGCAGCCAGAGGCCCCTAGGGTTTCTGGGACTAGAGGTGGAGCAGTACTTC.

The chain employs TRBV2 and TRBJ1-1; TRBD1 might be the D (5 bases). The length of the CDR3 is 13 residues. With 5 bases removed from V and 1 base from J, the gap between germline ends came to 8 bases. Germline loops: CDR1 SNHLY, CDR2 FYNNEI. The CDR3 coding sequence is TGTGCCAGCAGTCGGACAAGGAACACTGAAGCTTTCTTT. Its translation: CASSRTRNTEAFF.

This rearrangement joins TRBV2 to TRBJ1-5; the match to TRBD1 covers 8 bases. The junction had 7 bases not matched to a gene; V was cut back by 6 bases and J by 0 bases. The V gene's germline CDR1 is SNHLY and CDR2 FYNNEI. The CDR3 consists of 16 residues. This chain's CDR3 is CASREGTGDSNQPQHF. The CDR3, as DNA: TGTGCCAGCAGGGAGGGGACAGGTGATAGCAATCAGCCCCAGCATTTT.

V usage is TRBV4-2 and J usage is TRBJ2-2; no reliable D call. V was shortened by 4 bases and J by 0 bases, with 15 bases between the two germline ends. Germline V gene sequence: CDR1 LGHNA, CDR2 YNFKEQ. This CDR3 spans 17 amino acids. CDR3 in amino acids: CASSPSGSRPNTGELFF. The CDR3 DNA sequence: TGTGCCAGCAGCCCCTCAGGCTCGCGGCCGAACACCGGGGAGCTGTTTTTT.